Each of the 32 T cell receptor beta chains below was sequenced from the same sample in a study of naive and memory T cell subsets. The beta constant-region primer was an equimolar mix of two oligonucleotides covering TRBC1 and TRBC2. TCRdb reprocessed the UMI-ligation and nested PCR reads with MiXCR, giving one entry per CDR3 protein. The repertoire holds 120,000 to 150,000 distinct CDR3 sequences, with approximately 17% as singletons. The specimen sequenced was naive CD4+ T cells from blood. These receptors were taken from a human donor in good health.

In this sample, this clonotype turned up a few times. CDR3 nucleotide sequence: TGTGCCAGCAGCCCCAGGGGAGGGGACGGCACTGAAGCTTTCTTT. Protein sequence: CASSPRGGDGTEAFF. The rearrangement links TRBV7-2 to TRBJ1-1; possibly TRBD1 for D (6 bases). V lost 5 bases, J lost 4 bases, and 17 bases lay in between. Germline CDR1 and CDR2: SGHTA and FQGNSA. The CDR3 has 15 residues.

CDR3 nucleotide sequence: TGCGCCAGCAGTACGGACAGCCAAGAGACCCAGTACTTC. Protein product: CASSTDSQETQYF. This chain links TRBV10-2 with TRBJ2-5, with D possibly being TRBD1 (6 bases). This CDR3 is built from 13 residues. Trimming removed 5 bases at V and 1 base at J, with 8 bases between. The V gene's germline CDR1 is WSHSY and CDR2 SAAADI.

A few counts support this clonotype. The chain recombines TRBV12-3 or TRBV12-4 with TRBJ2-1, with TRBD1 identical over 9 bases. The CDR3 extends over 15 amino acids. V was clipped by 6 bases and J by 1 base; unmatched bases: 4. CDR3 in DNA: TGTGCCAGCAGAAGAGGGACAGGGTCCTACAATGAGCAGTTCTTC. Translation: CASRRGTGSYNEQFF.

J is TRBJ2-7 and V is TRBV11-1, with D perhaps given as TRBD1 or TRBD2 (7 bases each). V shed 5 bases and J shed 0 bases, with 17 bases lying between them. CDR1 and CDR2 from the germline V gene are SGHAT and FQDESV (reference sequence). This CDR3 has 16 amino acids. In DNA, the CDR3 is TGTGCCAGCAGCCTGACTAGCAGGGGGGTCTCCTACGAGCAGTACTTC. It is translated as CASSLTSRGVSYEQYF.

This chain connects TRBV5-8 to TRBJ2-3; possibly TRBD1 for D (6 bases). Germline CDR1 and CDR2: SGHTS and YDEGEE. V gave up 0 bases and J gave up 4 bases, with 12 bases separating them. This CDR3 has 15 amino acids. CDR3 sequence (DNA): TGTGCCAGCAGCTTGGGGCAGGGGTTCCCAGATACGCAGTATTTT. Protein: CASSLGQGFPDTQYF. The full variable domain, in which reference TRBV5-8 and TRBJ2-3 provide the parts outside the CDR3, is EAGVTQSPTHLIKTRGQQATLRCSPISGHTSVYWYQQALGLGLQFLLWYDEGEERNRGNFPPRFSGRQFPNYSSELNVNALELEDSALYLCASSLGQGFPDTQYFGPGTRLTVL.

The chain couples TRBV3-1 to TRBJ1-5; 10 nucleotides align to TRBD1. Germline values: CDR1 LGHDT, CDR2 YNNKEL (reference sequence). V lost 0 bases to trimming and J lost 3 bases; unmatched junction nucleotides: 5. The CDR3 length is 17 residues. Here the CDR3 reads CASSQDWTGGANQPQHF. For the CDR3, the DNA is TGTGCCAGCAGCCAAGATTGGACAGGGGGGGCCAATCAGCCCCAGCATTTT.

V usage is TRBV24-1 and J usage is TRBJ2-1, with D possibly TRBD2 on 6 matching bases. V lost 3 bases to trimming and J lost 6 bases, with 14 bases between them. From germline, CDR1 is KGHDR and CDR2 SFDVKD. The CDR3 loop spans 15 amino acids. The CDR3 DNA reads as TGTGCCACCAGTGATGCCGTCGGACTATCCAATGAGCAGTTCTTC. Amino acid sequence: CATSDAVGLSNEQFF.

This clonotype was seen only a few times. The rearrangement links TRBV11-2 to TRBJ2-7; 7 nucleotides agree with TRBD2. This CDR3 spans 15 amino acids. V shed 5 bases, J shed 1 base, and the junction held 8 bases outside the gene matches. The germline V gene has CDR1 SGHAT and CDR2 FQNNGV. As DNA, the CDR3 is TGTGCCAGCAGCCCCCGACTAGCTGATTCCTACGAGCAGTACTTC. Amino acid sequence: CASSPRLADSYEQYF.

This clonotype was counted between two and nine times. The chain uses TRBV6-6 and TRBJ2-5; D is undetermined. Germline V lookup: CDR1 MNHNY, CDR2 SVGAGI (reference sequence). The CDR3 totals 16 residues. V was shortened by 0 bases and J by 5 bases, with 16 bases between the two germline ends. The CDR3 sequence: CASSYSVQPTVETQYF. CDR3 DNA sequence: TGTGCCAGCAGTTACTCAGTCCAGCCTACCGTGGAGACCCAGTACTTC.

This clonotype was counted a few times. The rearrangement links TRBV10-3 to TRBJ2-1; D is possibly TRBD2 (5 bases). The CDR3 is made up of 12 amino acids. CDR1 is ENHRY and CDR2 is SYGVKD in the germline V gene. V was shortened by 6 bases and J by 8 bases, with 11 bases between the two germline ends. Here the CDR3 reads CAIRTAGDEQFF. Here the CDR3 DNA reads TGTGCCATCAGGACTGCCGGGGATGAGCAGTTCTTC.

The V gene is TRBV5-1, the J gene TRBJ2-6; maybe TRBD1 (6 bases). CDR3 length equals 15 residues. Per the germline V gene, CDR1 is SGHRS and CDR2 is YFSETQ. V was cut by 7 bases and J by 0 bases, with 11 bases left in between. CDR3 region: CASRDTYSGANVLTF. The CDR3 DNA is TGCGCCAGCCGGGACACTTACTCTGGGGCCAACGTCCTGACTTTC.

V usage is TRBV10-3 and J usage is TRBJ1-2; D is undetermined. CDR1 is ENHRY, CDR2 SYGVKD, per germline. V shed 3 bases and J shed 3 bases, with 14 bases lying between them. The CDR3 extends over 15 amino acids. This CDR3 reads CAISEGRVSDYGYTF. CDR3 bases: TGTGCCATCAGTGAAGGGAGGGTATCTGACTATGGCTACACCTTC.

The chain couples TRBV12-3 or TRBV12-4 to TRBJ1-5, with 7 bases lining up with TRBD1. V shed 5 bases, J shed 7 bases, and the junction held 5 bases outside the gene matches. This CDR3 region has 13 residues. In DNA form, the CDR3 reads TGTGCCAGCAGTAACAGGGGAGGGCAGCCCCAGCATTTT. Residues: CASSNRGGQPQHF.

V gene TRBV10-3 combines with J gene TRBJ2-2; 10 bases align to TRBD2. The germline CDR1 and CDR2 sequences are ENHRY and SYGVKD. CDR3 size: 19 residues. The trim removed 3 bases at V and 6 bases at J, leaving 16 bases unmatched. CDR3 in amino acids: CAISDRGLASGSPPGELFF. The CDR3 region has the DNA TGTGCCATCAGTGACAGAGGGCTTGCTAGCGGGAGTCCCCCCGGGGAGCTGTTTTTT.

J is TRBJ1-2 and V is TRBV30, with 7 nucleotides matching TRBD1. There are 14 residues in the CDR3. V shed 2 bases and J 4 bases; nucleotides not matched to a gene: 7. The germline CDR1 and CDR2 sequences are GTSNPN and SVGIG (reference sequence). Written as DNA, the CDR3 is TGTGCCTGGAGTCCCTCAGGACAGGCCTATGGCTACACCTTC. Protein product: CAWSPSGQAYGYTF.

This clonotype has just a few counts. The V and J genes are TRBV11-3 and TRBJ2-2; perhaps TRBD1 as D (6 bases). The CDR3 is 14 residues long. V lost 4 bases to trimming and J lost 4 bases, with 10 bases between them. Germline V gene sequence: CDR1 SGHNT, CDR2 YENEEA. CDR3 DNA: TGTGCCAGCAGCTGGGGACATTCCACCGGGGAGCTGTTTTTT. Its protein product is CASSWGHSTGELFF.

This clonotype was observed a few times. The V and J genes are TRBV21-1 and TRBJ2-3. TRBV21-1 is annotated as a pseudogene. This CDR3 region has 11 residues. This CDR3 reads CASSKKDTQYF. The DNA for the CDR3 is TGTGCCAGCAGCAAAAAAGATACGCAGTATTTT.

This clonotype was seen at least ten times. This chain connects TRBV12-3 or TRBV12-4 to TRBJ2-7; TRBD1 matches at 11 bases. After removal of 5 bases from V and 4 bases from J, the junction contained 10 bases not matched to a gene. The CDR3 is 16 amino acids. Written as DNA, the CDR3 is TGTGCCAGCAGTCCGGGGACAGGGGGGTCCTCTTACGAGCAGTACTTC. Protein sequence: CASSPGTGGSSYEQYF.

This rearrangement joins TRBV2 to TRBJ1-1, with D possibly matching TRBD1 (5 bases). Trimming stripped 6 bases from V and 4 bases from J, with 12 bases between. Germline loops: CDR1 SNHLY, CDR2 FYNNEI. This CDR3 is built from 13 residues. Written as DNA, the CDR3 is TGTGCCAGCAGGCGGGACCGAGGCACTGAAGCTTTCTTT. As protein: CASRRDRGTEAFF.

V is TRBV12-3 or TRBV12-4 and J is TRBJ1-6; 7 bases fit TRBD1. CDR3 length: 15 amino acids. V was clipped by 5 bases and J by 6 bases; unmatched bases: 7. CDR3 amino acids: CASSTNRGPNSPLHF. CDR3 bases: TGTGCCAGCAGTACAAATAGGGGGCCTAATTCACCCCTCCACTTT.

This clonotype came up a few times. This sequence joins TRBV7-2 and TRBJ2-1; D perhaps matches TRBD1 (6 bases). CDR3 length: 13 residues. CDR1 is SGHTA, CDR2 FQGNSA, per germline. The ends were cut back, 3 bases at V and 9 bases at J, with 12 bases in the middle. The CDR3 region is CASSFPGVAEQFF. The CDR3 DNA reads TGTGCCAGCAGCTTCCCAGGGGTAGCTGAGCAGTTCTTC.

Of note for this clonotype: The junction departs from germline at one end; a sequencing error may be responsible. V and J are TRBV24-1 and TRBJ2-5; TRBD2 aligns across 11 bases. Germline CDR1 reads KGHDR; CDR2 reads SFDVKD. This CDR3 spans 17 amino acids. The CDR3 bases are TGTGCCACCAGTGATGGCTTACTAGCGGGAGTTTCGGAGACCCCGTACTTC. Its protein is CATSDGLLAGVSETPYF.

This clonotype was seen a handful of times. The chain is built from TRBV20-1 and TRBJ2-1; weak D call: TRBD2 (6 bases). Germline V gene data show CDR1 as DFQATT and CDR2 as SNEGSKA (reference sequence). This CDR3 has 16 residues. The V end was cut by 0 bases, the J end by 7 bases, with 19 bases between. As DNA, the CDR3 is TGCAGTGCTAGAGATTCTGAGCGGGCAGGTGGGAATGAGCAGTTCTTC. Its translation: CSARDSERAGGNEQFF.

The V and J genes are TRBV24-1 and TRBJ2-1; the D is unclear. Germline V lookup: CDR1 KGHDR, CDR2 SFDVKD. CDR3 length: 15 residues. V was shortened by 5 bases and J by 2 bases, with 12 bases between the two germline ends. CDR3 coding DNA: TGTGCCACCAGTGTAGGTAGATCCCCCTACAATGAGCAGTTCTTC. Its protein is CATSVGRSPYNEQFF.

This clonotype turned up a few times. The chain links TRBV6-6 to TRBJ1-3, with D hard to call. Germline CDR1 reads MNHNY; CDR2 reads SVGAGI (reference sequence). The CDR3 covers 14 residues. V lost 7 bases to trimming and J lost 0 bases, with 10 bases between them. CDR3 sequence (DNA): TGTGCCAGCACCCCCGACATCTCTGGAAACACCATATATTTT. Encoded protein: CASTPDISGNTIYF.

The rearrangement uses TRBV7-9 and TRBJ2-2; D remains ambiguous. Trimming left V 1 base short and J 0 bases short, with 9 bases between. Germline loops: CDR1 SEHNR, CDR2 FQNEAQ (reference sequence). CDR3 length: 16 residues. The CDR3 spells CASSLDRGSNTGELFF. CDR3 sequence (DNA): TGTGCCAGCAGCTTAGATCGCGGTTCGAACACCGGGGAGCTGTTTTTT. Using reference TRBV7-9 and TRBJ2-2 for the parts outside the CDR3, the full variable domain is DTGVSQNPRHKITKRGQNVTFRCDPISEHNRLYWYRQTLGQGPEFLTYFQNEAQLEKSRLLSDRFSAERPKGSFSTLEIQRTEQGDSAMYLCASSLDRGSNTGELFFGEGSRLTVL.

This clonotype has more than one count but fewer than ten. V is TRBV4-1 and J is TRBJ1-6; D ambiguous. The CDR3 has 12 residues. Trimming stripped 0 bases from V and 9 bases from J, with 3 bases between. Germline CDR1 is MGHRA and CDR2 is YSYEKL. CDR3 in amino acids: CASSQDFSPLHF. CDR3 sequence (DNA): TGCGCCAGCAGCCAAGATTTTTCACCCCTCCACTTT.

Only a few counts were recorded for this clonotype. The chain carries TRBV12-3 or TRBV12-4 and TRBJ1-2, with D tentatively TRBD1 (6 bases). This CDR3 is built from 17 residues. Trimming removed 0 bases from V and 4 bases from J, with 18 bases in between. CDR3 DNA sequence: TGTGCCAGCAGTTTAGCTTCTCTAACGACAGGCTTCTATGGCTACACCTTC. This encodes CASSLASLTTGFYGYTF.

The V gene is TRBV11-2, the J gene TRBJ1-4; 7 positions match TRBD1. Per the germline V gene, CDR1 is SGHAT and CDR2 is FQNNGV. The CDR3 sequence is 17 residues long. V shed 2 bases, J shed 8 bases, and the junction held 14 bases outside the gene matches. CDR3 sequence (DNA): TGTGCCAGCAGCTTACTCCTCGGAGCAGGGGGTATCGAAAAACTGTTTTTT. Its protein product is CASSLLLGAGGIEKLFF.

The chain links TRBV6-2 or TRBV6-3 to TRBJ2-7; 7 bases align to TRBD1. The CDR3 has 16 amino acids. Germline V CDR1 and CDR2: MNHEY, SVGEGT. Trimming at V came to 6 bases and at J to 7 bases, leaving 18 bases not matched to a gene. The CDR3 region is CASRPRTGREKWEQYF. CDR3 coding DNA: TGTGCCAGCAGACCTCGGACAGGTCGCGAGAAGTGGGAGCAGTACTTC.

This clonotype was detected a few times. J is TRBJ1-5 and V is TRBV7-2, with TRBD1 as a possible D gene (5 bases). The germline V and J ends were trimmed by 0 bases and 4 bases, with 10 bases remaining between them. This CDR3 is built from 15 residues. Looked up from germline, CDR1 is SGHTA and CDR2 is FQGNSA. CDR3 coding DNA: TGTGCCAGCAGCTTAGCAGGGGTTGGGAATCAGCCCCAGCATTTT. Amino acid sequence: CASSLAGVGNQPQHF. Filled out from reference TRBV7-2 and TRBJ1-5, the complete variable domain reads GAGVSQSPSNKVTEKGKDVELRCDPISGHTALYWYRQSLGQGLEFLIYFQGNSAPDKSGLPSDRFSAERTGGSVSTLTIQRTQQEDSAVYLCASSLAGVGNQPQHFGDGTRLSIL.

This clonotype was seen a few times. CDR3 bases: TGTGCCAGCTCAGGAGGGGTGAACACTGAAGCTTTCTTT. Translation gives CASSGGVNTEAFF. J is TRBJ1-1 and V is TRBV18; D is possibly TRBD1 (5 bases). Trimming took 5 bases from V and 0 from J, leaving 7 bases between them. CDR1 is KGHSH and CDR2 is LQKENI in the germline V gene. This CDR3 has 13 amino acids.